This T cell receptor beta chain derives from a study of shared clonotypes between healthy human individuals. Participating donors were healthy, HIV-negative adults free of recent acute infections or vaccinations. V was cut by 7 bases and J by 1 base, with 16 bases left in between. CDR1 and CDR2 (germline): MNHEY, SMNVEV (reference sequence). The CDR3 loop spans 15 amino acids. Clones were read by immunoSEQ multiplex PCR, and TCRdb kept only the in-frame ones, dropping some. The table records more than 400,000 clones, about 96% of them present only once. The origin of this receptor is a woman aged 30 to 39 in good health. This chain joins TRBV27 and TRBJ1-2; no firm D call. The sample comprised naive CD4+ T cells sorted from blood. Subset here: CD45RA+ positively selected. The CDR3, as DNA: TGTGCCAGCACCCCCCGAGGGAAGGTTAACTATGGCTACACCTTC. It translates to CASTPRGKVNYGYTF.